This T cell receptor beta chain was recorded in a study of neurological immune-mediated disorders. Findings of the study overall: The greatest TCR clonal expansion occurred in HTLV-1-associated myelopathy and the least in multiple sclerosis, which fell below healthy controls.

The making of cDNA relied on 5'RACE with 10-nucleotide random UMIs. TCRdb itself ran the 5' RACE reads through MiXCR, one entry per CDR3 protein. Seen here are about 92,000 distinct CDR3 sequences, around 3.5% observed once, and the top ten hold less than 3.5%. For this clonotype: Its antigen is currently unknown.

The clonotype was recovered from a woman between 50 and 59 years old with multiple sclerosis. Input material: PBMCs.

DNA of the CDR3: TGTGCCAGTAGTATGGTCAGGGAAAAACTGTTTTTT. This codes for CASSMVREKLFF. The chain has TRBV19 and TRBJ1-4; D is undetermined. This CDR3 has 12 amino acids. The germline V gene has CDR1 LNHDA and CDR2 SQIVND (reference sequence). V was cut by 3 bases and J by 8 bases, with 7 bases left in between.